This T cell receptor (beta chain) was recorded in a study of patients and donors after allogeneic stem cell transplantation. Trimming pared 0 bases from V and 5 bases from J, leaving 7 bases between. CDR3 length: 13 residues. Germline CDR1 reads MGHRA; CDR2 reads YSYEKL. Each CDR3 protein is one row after TCRdb ran MiXCR on the RT-PCR reads. This table has approximately 220,000 distinct CDR3 sequences, 35% to 45% appearing once. The sequenced sample was blood, either unsorted or a sorted T cell fraction (not recorded which). The chain employs TRBV4-1 and TRBJ1-1; unclear D gene. The clonotype originates from a human donor who was either an allogeneic HSCT recipient or a stem cell or donor lymphocyte infusion donor (not recorded which). It is not recorded whose cells these are; they may come from a transplant donor. CDR3 amino acids: CASSQDERTEAFF. Here the CDR3 DNA reads TGCGCCAGCAGCCAAGATGAGCGGACTGAAGCTTTCTTT.